This is a list of T cell receptor beta chains from one sample in a study of blood T cells in healthy people across ages. One entry per CDR3 protein results from TCRdb running MiXCR on the 5' RACE reads. The profile shows around 1,500,000 distinct CDR3 sequences, approximately 42% of them singletons. Sample: blood. Receptors were obtained from a woman between 18 and 29 years old in good health. CDR3s include the opening cysteine and the closing phenylalanine or tryptophan. D genes are given only for firm matches. Some rows mark clone size as missing; the rest say once, few, many or name a class of expanded clone.

V: TRBV9; J: TRBJ2-1; D: .; size: few; CDR3: CASSALLQGNEQFF; DNA: TGTGCCAGCAGCGCGTTACTACAGGGCAATGAGCAGTTCTTC
V: TRBV27; J: TRBJ1-2; D: .; size: few; CDR3: CASSQTGVSGYTF; DNA: TGTGCCAGCAGCCAGACAGGCGTCTCTGGCTACACCTTC
V: TRBV4-1; J: TRBJ2-7; D: .; size: many; CDR3: CASSQELYYEQYF; DNA: TGCGCCAGCAGCCAAGAGTTGTACTACGAGCAGTACTTC
V: TRBV9; J: TRBJ1-2; D: .; size: .; CDR3: CASGGPSIGYGYTF; DNA: TGTGCCAGCGGGGGCCCCTCGATCGGCTATGGCTACACCTTC
V: TRBV5-5; J: TRBJ2-3; D: .; size: .; CDR3: CASQGPGADTQYF; DNA: TGTGCCAGCCAGGGTCCAGGGGCAGATACGCAGTATTTT
V: TRBV12-3/TRBV12-4; J: TRBJ1-1; D: .; size: .; CDR3: CASTNVNTEAFF; DNA: TGTGCCAGCACCAATGTTAACACTGAAGCTTTCTTT
V: TRBV12-3/TRBV12-4; J: TRBJ2-7; D: .; size: .; CDR3: CAGSLARRGEQYF; DNA: TGTGCCGGCAGTTTAGCGAGGAGGGGTGAGCAGTACTTC
V: TRBV5-1; J: TRBJ2-7; D: TRBD1; size: .; CDR3: CASSTASGTGSYEQYF; DNA: TGCGCCAGCAGCACCGCTTCCGGGACAGGTTCCTACGAGCAGTACTTC
V: TRBV20-1; J: TRBJ2-1; D: TRBD2; size: once; CDR3: CSAPGTSVRNEQFF; DNA: TGCAGTGCCCCCGGGACTAGCGTTCGCAATGAGCAGTTCTTC
V: TRBV11-2; J: TRBJ2-7; D: TRBD2; size: few; CDR3: CASSHLAGGPYEQYF; DNA: TGTGCCAGCAGCCACTTAGCGGGGGGCCCCTACGAGCAGTACTTC
V: TRBV4-1; J: TRBJ2-5; D: TRBD1; size: .; CDR3: CASSPAGTGEGEQYF; DNA: TGCGCCAGCAGCCCGGCCGGGACAGGAGAAGGGGAGCAGTACTTC
V: TRBV25-1; J: TRBJ1-1; D: .; size: .; CDR3: CASSETYIDVTEAFF; DNA: TGTGCCAGCAGTGAGACCTATATTGATGTCACTGAAGCTTTCTTT
V: TRBV5-1; J: TRBJ2-7; D: TRBD1; size: .; CDR3: CASRTPGQGVEQYF; DNA: TGCGCCAGCAGGACCCCGGGACAGGGCGTCGAGCAGTACTTC
V: TRBV4-1; J: TRBJ2-2; D: .; size: .; CDR3: CASSQVRQNTGELFF; DNA: TGCGCCAGCAGCCAAGTACGGCAGAACACCGGGGAGCTGTTTTTT
V: TRBV12-3/TRBV12-4; J: TRBJ2-4; D: .; size: few; CDR3: CASSFGEAKNIQYF; DNA: TGTGCCAGCAGTTTCGGGGAGGCCAAAAACATTCAGTACTTC
V: TRBV28; J: TRBJ2-7; D: .; size: .; CDR3: CASTDRSSSYEQYF; DNA: TGTGCCAGCACCGACAGGAGCAGCTCCTACGAGCAGTACTTC
V: TRBV7-2; J: TRBJ2-3; D: .; size: .; CDR3: CASSLRGSAERFTDTQYF; DNA: TGTGCCAGCAGCTTAAGAGGGTCAGCAGAGAGATTCACAGATACGCAGTATTTT
V: TRBV7-9; J: TRBJ2-3; D: TRBD1; size: once; CDR3: CASSLLGTGSTDTQYF; DNA: TGTGCCAGCAGCTTACTGGGGACAGGGTCTACAGATACGCAGTATTTT
V: TRBV5-1; J: TRBJ2-3; D: .; size: many; CDR3: CASSRTSPSTDTQYF; DNA: TGCGCCAGCAGCAGGACAAGTCCTAGCACAGATACGCAGTATTTT
V: TRBV24-1; J: TRBJ2-1; D: .; size: .; CDR3: CATSGTPGNEQFF; DNA: TGTGCCACCAGTGGGACGCCGGGCAATGAGCAGTTCTTC
V: TRBV21-1; J: TRBJ2-2; D: .; size: .; CDR3: CASGTSGRHTGELFF; DNA: TGTGCCAGCGGGACTAGCGGGAGACACACCGGGGAGCTGTTTTTT
V: TRBV7-2; J: TRBJ2-6; D: .; size: few; CDR3: CASSLKGGSFSGANVLTF; DNA: TGTGCCAGCAGCTTAAAGGGGGGCTCCTTCTCTGGGGCCAACGTCCTGACTTTC
V: TRBV27; J: TRBJ2-3; D: TRBD2; size: few; CDR3: CASSSIAGGGTDTQYF; DNA: TGTGCCAGCAGTTCCATAGCGGGAGGGGGCACAGATACGCAGTATTTT
V: TRBV11-2; J: TRBJ1-4; D: TRBD1; size: few; CDR3: CASSPQYGTGRDYEKLFF; DNA: TGTGCCAGCAGCCCCCAGTACGGGACAGGGAGGGACTATGAAAAACTGTTTTTT
V: TRBV6-2/TRBV6-3; J: TRBJ2-5; D: .; size: .; CDR3: CASSPRYQETQYF; DNA: TGTGCCAGCAGCCCTAGGTACCAAGAGACCCAGTACTTC
V: TRBV2; J: TRBJ2-7; D: .; size: .; CDR3: CASSVGSGVAYEQYF; DNA: TGTGCCAGCAGTGTAGGGTCAGGGGTGGCCTACGAGCAGTACTTC
V: TRBV4-1; J: TRBJ2-7; D: .; size: few; CDR3: CASSQESRGPYEQYF; DNA: TGCGCCAGCAGCCAAGAGTCAAGGGGTCCCTACGAGCAGTACTTC
V: TRBV6-1; J: TRBJ1-1; D: .; size: .; CDR3: CASSDPGGLNTEAFF; DNA: TGTGCCAGCAGTGACCCCGGGGGCCTGAACACTGAAGCTTTCTTT
V: TRBV5-1; J: TRBJ2-7; D: TRBD2; size: .; CDR3: CASSSGTSGAVYEQYF; DNA: TGCGCCAGCAGCTCTGGGACTAGCGGAGCCGTCTACGAGCAGTACTTC
V: TRBV29-1; J: TRBJ2-7; D: TRBD1; size: few; CDR3: CSVARGTGLGYEQYF; DNA: TGCAGCGTAGCCCGAGGGACAGGGCTAGGCTACGAGCAGTACTTC
V: TRBV20-1; J: TRBJ2-7; D: TRBD1; size: few; CDR3: CSVSGQGESYEQYF; DNA: TGCAGCGTTTCGGGACAGGGGGAGTCCTACGAGCAGTACTTC
V: TRBV12-3/TRBV12-4; J: TRBJ1-1; D: .; size: .; CDR3: CASSLYSALGVLNTEAFF; DNA: TGTGCCAGCAGTTTATATTCCGCGCTGGGGGTCCTGAACACTGAAGCTTTCTTT
V: TRBV20-1; J: TRBJ2-7; D: .; size: .; CDR3: CSAKPLRGGAYEQYF; DNA: TGCAGTGCTAAACCCCTTAGGGGGGGGGCCTACGAGCAGTACTTC
V: TRBV19; J: TRBJ1-2; D: TRBD1; size: .; CDR3: CATYPGTGYGYTF; DNA: TGTGCCACTTATCCCGGGACAGGGTATGGCTACACCTTC
V: TRBV28; J: TRBJ2-5; D: .; size: .; CDR3: CASSFYIGMGYQETQYF; DNA: TGTGCCAGCAGTTTTTATATCGGTATGGGGTACCAAGAGACCCAGTACTTC
V: TRBV4-2; J: TRBJ2-7; D: TRBD2; size: few; CDR3: CASSHQAGPPYEQYF; DNA: TGTGCCAGCAGCCACCAAGCGGGGCCTCCCTACGAGCAGTACTTC
V: TRBV29-1; J: TRBJ2-5; D: TRBD2; size: .; CDR3: CGGRGGQETQYF; DNA: TGCGGCGGGAGGGGGGGGCAAGAGACCCAGTACTTC
V: TRBV5-6; J: TRBJ2-5; D: .; size: .; CDR3: CASSLPSENEQYF; DNA: TGTGCCAGCAGCTTGCCGTCTGAGAATGAGCAGTACTTC
V: TRBV5-5; J: TRBJ2-7; D: .; size: once; CDR3: CASSFYTQGYYEQYF; DNA: TGTGCCAGCAGCTTCTACACACAGGGCTACTACGAGCAGTACTTC
V: TRBV7-2; J: TRBJ2-1; D: .; size: few; CDR3: CASSPGLGHLYNEQFF; DNA: TGTGCCAGCAGCCCGGGCTTGGGACACCTCTACAATGAGCAGTTCTTC
V: TRBV14; J: TRBJ2-7; D: TRBD2; size: .; CDR3: CASSLAGARTVYEQYF; DNA: TGTGCCAGCAGCTTAGCGGGGGCCCGAACGGTCTACGAGCAGTACTTC
V: TRBV28; J: TRBJ2-5; D: .; size: .; CDR3: CASSPPWAGRQYF; DNA: TGTGCCAGCAGTCCCCCTTGGGCAGGAAGGCAGTACTTC
V: TRBV5-4; J: TRBJ1-2; D: .; size: .; CDR3: CASSLDSDGNYGYTF; DNA: TGTGCCAGCAGCTTGGACTCAGACGGTAACTACGGCTACACCTTC
V: TRBV5-1; J: TRBJ2-1; D: TRBD2; size: .; CDR3: CASSLGTSGQAYNEQFF; DNA: TGCGCCAGCAGCTTGGGGACTAGCGGCCAAGCCTACAATGAGCAGTTCTTC
V: TRBV24-1; J: TRBJ2-3; D: TRBD2; size: few; CDR3: CATSEAGTSGGGTQYF; DNA: TGTGCCACCAGTGAAGCTGGGACTAGCGGAGGAGGTACGCAGTATTTT
V: TRBV6-6; J: TRBJ2-7; D: .; size: .; CDR3: CASSYSSTGLYEQYF; DNA: TGTGCCAGCAGTTACTCGAGTACAGGGCTATACGAGCAGTACTTC
V: TRBV3-1; J: TRBJ2-5; D: .; size: .; CDR3: CASSHGSGEQYF; DNA: TGTGCCAGCAGCCACGGTTCAGGAGAGCAGTACTTC
V: TRBV5-1; J: TRBJ1-1; D: .; size: .; CDR3: CASSAWPSNTEAFF; DNA: TGCGCCAGCAGCGCCTGGCCTTCTAACACTGAAGCTTTCTTT
V: TRBV20-1; J: TRBJ1-2; D: TRBD1; size: .; CDR3: CSASTGDNYGYTF; DNA: TGCAGTGCTTCCACAGGGGATAACTATGGCTACACCTTC
V: TRBV12-3/TRBV12-4; J: TRBJ2-1; D: TRBD2; size: few; CDR3: CASTPTAGVNEQFF; DNA: TGTGCCAGCACCCCAACTGCGGGGGTCAATGAGCAGTTCTTC
V: TRBV20-1; J: TRBJ2-5; D: TRBD1; size: .; CDR3: CSVGPWDRGETQYF; DNA: TGCAGTGTCGGCCCGTGGGACAGGGGAGAGACCCAGTACTTC
V: TRBV5-6; J: TRBJ2-1; D: TRBD2; size: few; CDR3: CASSSGGTSGRTEQFF; DNA: TGTGCCAGCAGCTCGGGAGGGACTAGCGGGAGAACTGAGCAGTTCTTC